Many counts were recorded for the clone carrying this T cell receptor beta chain. This record belongs to a study of T-cell memory formation after mild COVID-19. MiXCR, applied by TCRdb to the 5' RACE reads, yields one record per CDR3 protein. Of 470,000 or so distinct CDR3 sequences detected, 15% to 20% appear once; the ten largest clones hold around 8.4%. The sequence was obtained from an adult woman who had mild COVID-19 (a few samples of this study predate the infection). Cell type and time point are not known. The sequenced sample consisted of PBMCs or a T cell subset sorted from them (not recorded which).

CDR3 nucleotide sequence: TGTGCCAGCAGTTCCAACAGGGTTGTACGGGAAAAACTGTTTTTT. Encoded protein: CASSSNRVVREKLFF. The V and J genes are TRBV11-2 and TRBJ1-4; possible D gene TRBD1, 6 bases. Deletions cut 6 bases from V and 8 bases from J, with 19 bases between. There are 15 residues in the CDR3. CDR1 and CDR2 from the germline V gene are SGHAT and FQNNGV.